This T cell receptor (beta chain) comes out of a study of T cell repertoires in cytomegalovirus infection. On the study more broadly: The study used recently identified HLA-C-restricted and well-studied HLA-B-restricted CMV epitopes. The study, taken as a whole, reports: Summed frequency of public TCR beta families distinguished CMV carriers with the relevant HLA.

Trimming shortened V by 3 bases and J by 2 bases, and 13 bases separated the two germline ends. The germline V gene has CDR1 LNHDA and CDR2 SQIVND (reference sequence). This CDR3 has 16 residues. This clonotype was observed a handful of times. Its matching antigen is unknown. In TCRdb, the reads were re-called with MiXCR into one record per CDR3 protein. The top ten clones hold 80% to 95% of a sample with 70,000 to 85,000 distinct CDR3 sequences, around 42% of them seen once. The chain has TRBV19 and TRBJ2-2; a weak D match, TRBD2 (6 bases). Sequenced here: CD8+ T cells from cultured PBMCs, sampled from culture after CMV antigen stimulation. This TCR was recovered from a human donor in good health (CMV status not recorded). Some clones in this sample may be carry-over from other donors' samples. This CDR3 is CASSIWAGPNTGELFF. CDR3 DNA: TGTGCCAGTAGTATTTGGGCGGGGCCAAACACCGGGGAGCTGTTTTTT.